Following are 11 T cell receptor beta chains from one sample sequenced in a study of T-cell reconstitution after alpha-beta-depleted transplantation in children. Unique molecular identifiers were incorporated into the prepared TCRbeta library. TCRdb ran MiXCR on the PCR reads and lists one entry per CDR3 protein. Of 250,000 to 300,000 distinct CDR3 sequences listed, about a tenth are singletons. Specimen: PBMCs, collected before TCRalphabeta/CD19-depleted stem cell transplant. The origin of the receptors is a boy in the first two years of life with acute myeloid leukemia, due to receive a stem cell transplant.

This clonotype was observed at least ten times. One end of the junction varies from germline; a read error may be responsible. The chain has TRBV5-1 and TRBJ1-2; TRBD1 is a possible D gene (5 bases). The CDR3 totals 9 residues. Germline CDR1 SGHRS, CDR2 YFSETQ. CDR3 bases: TGCGCCAGCAGCTTGGAACAGGACTTC. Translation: CASSLEQDF.

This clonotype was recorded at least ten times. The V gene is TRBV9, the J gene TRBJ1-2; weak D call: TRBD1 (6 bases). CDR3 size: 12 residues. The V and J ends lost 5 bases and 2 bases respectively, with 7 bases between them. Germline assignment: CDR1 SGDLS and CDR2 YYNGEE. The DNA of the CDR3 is TGTGCCAGCAGGGGGGCGAACTATGGCTACACCTTC. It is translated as CASRGANYGYTF.

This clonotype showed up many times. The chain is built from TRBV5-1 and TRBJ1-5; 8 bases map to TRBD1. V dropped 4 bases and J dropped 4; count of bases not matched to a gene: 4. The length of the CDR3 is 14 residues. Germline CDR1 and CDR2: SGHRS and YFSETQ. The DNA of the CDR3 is TGCGCCAGCAGCCCTCAGGGGGCAAATCAGCCCCAGCATTTT. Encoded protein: CASSPQGANQPQHF. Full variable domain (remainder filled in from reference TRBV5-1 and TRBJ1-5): KAGVTQTPRYLIKTRGQQVTLSCSPISGHRSVSWYQQTPGQGLQFLFEYFSETQRNKGNFPGRFSGRQFSNSRSEMNVSTLELGDSALYLCASSPQGANQPQHFGDGTRLSIL.

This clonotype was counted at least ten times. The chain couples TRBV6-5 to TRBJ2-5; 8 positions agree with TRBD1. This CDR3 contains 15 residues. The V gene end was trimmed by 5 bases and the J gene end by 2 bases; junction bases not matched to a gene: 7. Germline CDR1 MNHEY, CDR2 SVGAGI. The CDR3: CASSNQGAGQETQYF. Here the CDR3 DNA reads TGTGCCAGCAGTAACCAGGGGGCAGGTCAAGAGACCCAGTACTTC.

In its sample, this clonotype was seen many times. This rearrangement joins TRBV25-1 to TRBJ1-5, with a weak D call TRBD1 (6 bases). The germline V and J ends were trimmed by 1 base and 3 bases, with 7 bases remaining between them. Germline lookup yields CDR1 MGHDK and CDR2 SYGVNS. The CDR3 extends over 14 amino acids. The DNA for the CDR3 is TGTGCCAGCAGTGAATGGGGGGCCAATCAGCCCCAGCATTTT. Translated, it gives CASSEWGANQPQHF.

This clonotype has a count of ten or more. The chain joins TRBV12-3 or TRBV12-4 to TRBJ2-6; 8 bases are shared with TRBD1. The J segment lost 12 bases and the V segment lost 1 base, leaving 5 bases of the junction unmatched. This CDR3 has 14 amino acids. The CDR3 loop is CASSLGTGRFVLTF. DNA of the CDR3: TGTGCCAGCAGTTTAGGGACAGGGAGGTTCGTCCTGACTTTC.

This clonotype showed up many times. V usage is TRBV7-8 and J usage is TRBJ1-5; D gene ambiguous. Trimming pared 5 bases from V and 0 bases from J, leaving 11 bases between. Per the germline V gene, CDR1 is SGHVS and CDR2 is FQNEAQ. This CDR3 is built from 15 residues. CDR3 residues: CASSTGRISNQPQHF. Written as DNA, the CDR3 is TGTGCCAGCAGCACCGGACGGATTAGCAATCAGCCCCAGCATTTT.

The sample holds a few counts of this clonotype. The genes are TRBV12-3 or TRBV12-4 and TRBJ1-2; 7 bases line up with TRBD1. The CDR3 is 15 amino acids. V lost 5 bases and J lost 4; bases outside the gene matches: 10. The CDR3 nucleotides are TGTGCCAGCAGTGCCAACAGGGGAGAGAGCTATGGCTACACCTTC. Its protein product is CASSANRGESYGYTF.

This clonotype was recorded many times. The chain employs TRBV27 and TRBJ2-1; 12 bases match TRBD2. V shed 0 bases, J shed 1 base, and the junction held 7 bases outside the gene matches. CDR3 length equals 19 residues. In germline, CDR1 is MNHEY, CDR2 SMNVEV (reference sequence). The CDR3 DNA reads TGTGCCAGCAGTTTATCTCCGACTAGCGGGGGAGTGTCCTACAATGAGCAGTTCTTC. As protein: CASSLSPTSGGVSYNEQFF.

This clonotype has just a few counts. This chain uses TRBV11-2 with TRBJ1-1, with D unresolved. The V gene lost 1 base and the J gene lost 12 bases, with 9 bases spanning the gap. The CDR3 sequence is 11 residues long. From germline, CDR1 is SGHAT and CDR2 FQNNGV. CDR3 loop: CASSLALFSFF. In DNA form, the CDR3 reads TGTGCCAGCAGCTTAGCGCTATTCTCTTTCTTT.

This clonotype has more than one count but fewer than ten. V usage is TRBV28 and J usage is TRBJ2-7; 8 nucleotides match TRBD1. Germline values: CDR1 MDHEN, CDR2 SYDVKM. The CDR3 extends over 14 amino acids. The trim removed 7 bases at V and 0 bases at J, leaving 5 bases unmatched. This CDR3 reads CASTWTGPSYEQYF. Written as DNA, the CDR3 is TGTGCCAGCACTTGGACAGGGCCCTCCTACGAGCAGTACTTC.